A single TCR beta chain is shown here with its context. The antigen is unknown. The repertoire was sequenced with immunoSEQ multiplex PCR; TCRdb's copy has only in-frame clones and lacks some. Here the sample spans roughly 60,000 clones, 94% being singletons. The sample belongs to a study of OX40 agonist ivuxolimab in advanced cancers. The study's findings and limits: On average, CD8+ T cells showed a greater number of expanded clones than CD4+. In the 0.1 to 3.0 mg/kg range, CD4+ and CD8+ blood T cells had expanded clonally by week 6.

CDR1 and CDR2 (germline): SGDLS, YYNGEE. Trimming at V came to 4 bases and at J to 8 bases, leaving 9 bases not matched to a gene. This CDR3 spans 16 amino acids. This rearrangement joins TRBV9 to TRBJ2-2, with 12 bases matching TRBD2. The origin of this receptor is an adult with an advanced solid tumor such as melanoma, head and neck, liver or kidney cancer. The specimen was CD4+ or CD8+ T cells sorted from blood, collected in a trial of the OX40 agonist ivuxolimab. The CDR3 region has the DNA TGTGCCAGCAGCCCCCCTAGCGGGAGGGCAGTGGGGGAGCTGTTTTTT. It is translated as CASSPPSGRAVGELFF.